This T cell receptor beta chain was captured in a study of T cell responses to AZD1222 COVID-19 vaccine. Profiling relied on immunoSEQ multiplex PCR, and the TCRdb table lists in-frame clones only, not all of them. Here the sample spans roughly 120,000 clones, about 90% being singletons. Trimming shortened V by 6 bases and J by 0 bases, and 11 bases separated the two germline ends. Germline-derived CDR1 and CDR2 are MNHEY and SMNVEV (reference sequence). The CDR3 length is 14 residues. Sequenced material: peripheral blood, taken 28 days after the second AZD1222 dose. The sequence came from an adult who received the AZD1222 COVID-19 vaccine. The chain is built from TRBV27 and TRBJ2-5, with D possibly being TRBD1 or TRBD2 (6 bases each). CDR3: CASSRGGYQETQYF. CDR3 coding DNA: TGTGCCAGCAGCCGAGGGGGGTACCAAGAGACCCAGTACTTC.